These T cell receptor beta chains were read from a single sample in a study of T cell responses to AZD1222 COVID-19 vaccine. Assay: immunoSEQ multiplex PCR; the TCRdb copy retains only in-frame clones and omits some. The sample records under 200,000 clones, 80% to 95% being singletons. Sample: peripheral blood, taken on day 0 of AZD1222 vaccination. These receptors all come from an adult in good health. The CDR3 runs from the conserved cysteine through the conserved F or W. A D gene is named only where the DNA matches it firmly. Rows may omit the clone size; those that give it use once, few, many or a size class.

TRBJ1-3 | . | TRBV28 | . | TGTGCCAGCGGCGGTCGGGACGAAGGCTTCTCTGGAAACACCATATATTTT | CASGGRDEGFSGNTIYF
TRBJ2-4 | . | TRBV3-1/TRBV3-2 | . | TGTGCCAGCAGTCCAAGACGACCTAGTGGAAACATTCAGTACTTC | CASSPRRPSGNIQYF
TRBJ1-4 | . | TRBV6-2/TRBV6-3 | . | TGTGCCAGCAGTTACTCGATGGGGAGCAGACTGTTTTTT | CASSYSMGSRLFF
TRBJ1-2 | . | TRBV9 | . | TGTGCCAGCAGCGTAGACCAGACTAACTATGGCTACACCTTC | CASSVDQTNYGYTF
TRBJ1-3 | . | TRBV18 | . | TGTGCCAGCTCACCACCGAATCGGATGATCTCTGGAAACACCATATATTTT | CASSPPNRMISGNTIYF
TRBJ2-1 | . | TRBV27 | . | TGTGCCAGCAGTCCAGGACAGAGCTCCTACAATGAGCAGTTCTTC | CASSPGQSSYNEQFF
TRBJ2-7 | . | TRBV5-1 | TRBD2 | TGCGCCAGCAGCTTGGTCCCCTGGACTAGCGGGAGCTACGAGCAGTACTTC | CASSLVPWTSGSYEQYF
TRBJ1-4 | . | TRBV18 | . | TGTGCCAGCTCACCACCGAGACCTATCAATGAAAAACTGTTTTTT | CASSPPRPINEKLFF
TRBJ2-3 | . | TRBV19 | . | TGTGCCAGTAGTGGCGTGGACTGGAGCACAGATACGCAGTATTTT | CASSGVDWSTDTQYF
TRBJ1-2 | . | TRBV19 | . | TGTGCCAGTAGTATCGGCCGACAGGCGAACTATGGCTACACCTTC | CASSIGRQANYGYTF
TRBJ1-1 | . | TRBV7-8 | TRBD1 | TGTGCCAGCAGCTGGATGAGACAGGGCCTCCTTGAAGCTTTCTTT | CASSWMRQGLLEAFF
TRBJ1-1 | . | TRBV6-2/TRBV6-3 | . | TGTGCCAGCAGTTACTCCATGGCCAGCACTGAAGCTTTCTTT | CASSYSMASTEAFF
TRBJ1-1 | . | TRBV28 | . | TGTGCCAGCACCACCCGTACCCCCGGGCGGACTGAAGCTTTCTTT | CASTTRTPGRTEAFF
TRBJ2-7 | . | TRBV11-2 | TRBD2 | TGTGCCAGCAGCTTAGTAGGCCTAGCGGGCTACGAGCAGTACTTC | CASSLVGLAGYEQYF
TRBJ1-4 | few | TRBV6-5 | . | TGTGCCAGCAGTTACGGGACAACTAATGAAAAACTGTTTTTT | CASSYGTTNEKLFF
TRBJ2-3 | . | TRBV4-3 | . | TGCGCCAGCAGCCAAGGTGCCCAGCACTTCGGGGATACGCAGTATTTT | CASSQGAQHFGDTQYF
TRBJ1-1 | once | TRBV5-1 | TRBD1 | TGCGCCAGCAGCCCCGGACAGGGTTCCACTGAAGCTTTCTTT | CASSPGQGSTEAFF
TRBJ1-2 | once | TRBV7-8 | TRBD1 | TGTGCCAGCAGCCAGGGGGGGACAGGGGTTTACGGCTACACCTTC | CASSQGGTGVYGYTF
TRBJ1-1 | . | TRBV6-5 | . | TGTGCCAGCAGTTACGCTGGGCGGGCTGAAGCTTTCTTT | CASSYAGRAEAFF
TRBJ2-5 | . | TRBV27 | TRBD2 | TGTGCCAGCAGTTTAATTAGTCTAGCGGGAGCTGAGACCCAGTACTTC | CASSLISLAGAETQYF
TRBJ1-5 | . | TRBV6-1 | TRBD1 | TGTGCCAGCAGTGAAGTGGGCAGGGGGGCCTTAAATCAGCCCCAGCATTTT | CASSEVGRGALNQPQHF
TRBJ1-2 | . | TRBV12-3/TRBV12-4 | . | TGTGCCAGCAGCCCTTTGGGTAACTATGGCTACACCTTC | CASSPLGNYGYTF
TRBJ2-7 | . | TRBV6-1 | . | TGTGCCAGCAGTGACAGAAAGTCCTCCCCTTATTCCTACGAGCAGTACTTC | CASSDRKSSPYSYEQYF
TRBJ2-3 | . | TRBV5-4 | . | TGTGCCAGCACCCTTGGAGGGGTAGATACGCAGTATTTT | CASTLGGVDTQYF
TRBJ1-2 | . | TRBV4-1 | . | TGCGCCAGCAGCCAAGGCAGACAGGAGAACTATGGCTACACCTTC | CASSQGRQENYGYTF
TRBJ1-5 | . | TRBV21-1 | . | TGTGCCAGCAGAAGACGACACAGCAATCAGCCCCAGCATTTT | CASRRRHSNQPQHF
TRBJ1-1 | . | TRBV5-4 | . | TGTGCCAGCAGCGGGGGGGTAAGCACTGAAGCTTTCTTT | CASSGGVSTEAFF
TRBJ2-7 | . | TRBV5-1 | TRBD1 | TGCGCCAGCAGCTTGGGAGGTCAGGGGGCGACCGACGAGCAGTACTTC | CASSLGGQGATDEQYF
TRBJ2-7 | . | TRBV19 | . | TGTGCCAGCCGGGGTCGGGACGAGCAGTACTTC | CASRGRDEQYF
TRBJ1-3 | . | TRBV18 | . | TGTGCCAGCTCCATGACAGACTCTGGAAACACCATATATTTT | CASSMTDSGNTIYF
TRBJ2-5 | . | TRBV11-3 | TRBD2 | TGTGCCAGCAGCTGGGGGACTAGGGCCCCTCAAGAGACCCAGTACTTC | CASSWGTRAPQETQYF
TRBJ1-2 | . | TRBV28 | TRBD1 | TGTGCCAGCAGTCCAGACCCCAGGGGGGATGGCTACACCTTC | CASSPDPRGDGYTF
TRBJ2-6 | . | TRBV3-1/TRBV3-2 | . | TGTGCCAGCAGCCCAAGATCTGGGGCTCACTCACTCCCCCCTGGGGCCAACGTCCTGACTTTC | CASSPRSGAHSLPPGANVLTF
TRBJ1-4 | . | TRBV30 | TRBD1 | TGTGCCTGGAGTACAACGGGACAGCCTAATGAAAAACTGTTTTTT | CAWSTTGQPNEKLFF
TRBJ1-1 | . | TRBV6-5 | . | TGTGCCAGCAGTTCTCATAGGGGCGTGGGGGCTTTCTTT | CASSSHRGVGAFF
TRBJ2-2 | . | TRBV18 | . | TGTGCCAGCTCATCACCTCGGACGGCGAACACCGGGGAGCTGTTTTTT | CASSSPRTANTGELFF
TRBJ2-1 | . | TRBV24-1 | . | TGTGCCACCAGTGTTTGGGGAAATGAGCAGTTCTTC | CATSVWGNEQFF
TRBJ1-1 | . | TRBV19 | . | TGTGCCAGTAGTATAGGACAGTTGAACACTGAAGCTTTCTTT | CASSIGQLNTEAFF
TRBJ1-2 | . | TRBV2 | . | TGTGCCAGCATCCAAGAAAGGACGCAAATTAACTATGGCTACACCTTC | CASIQERTQINYGYTF
TRBJ2-7 | . | TRBV9 | TRBD2 | TGTGCCAGCAGCGAGGGACTAGCGGGATCCTACGAGCAGTACTTC | CASSEGLAGSYEQYF
TRBJ1-5 | . | TRBV28 | . | TGTGCCAGCAGGCCTCGTCTTGATAGCAATCAGCCCCAGCATTTT | CASRPRLDSNQPQHF
TRBJ1-4 | . | TRBV11-3 | TRBD1 | TGTGCCAGCAGCCCCACCCCCGGGACAGGAGGAGAAAAACTGTTTTTT | CASSPTPGTGGEKLFF
TRBJ2-3 | once | TRBV10-3 | . | TGTGCCATCAAGTCTAGCGACGCTAGCACAGATACGCAGTATTTT | CAIKSSDASTDTQYF
TRBJ2-7 | . | TRBV6-5 | TRBD2 | TGTGCCAGCAGGCTACTAGCGGACTCCTACGAGCAGTACTTC | CASRLLADSYEQYF